This T cell receptor (beta chain) was observed in a study of blood T cell repertoires in COVID-19. Study as a whole: COVID-19 samples from acute and convalescent phases originated in the United States, Italy and Spain. From T cells, B-cell-depleted T cells, or PBMCs came the material, which was cDNA or gDNA.

In the original workflow: By means of reference gene primer amplification, nucleated cell counts were estimated. Data came from immunoSEQ multiplex PCR; TCRdb stores just in-frame clones and leaves some out. V, J and clone size reflect that table, while D and trimming were determined from the DNA. The table lists 200,000 or so clones, roughly 80% of them singletons. The germline V gene encodes CDR1 MNHEY and CDR2 SMNVEV (reference sequence). The CDR3 is 13 residues long. With 6 bases clipped from V and 8 bases from J, the junction kept 4 bases outside the gene matches. This clonotype originated in a woman aged 40 to 50 with acute or convalescent COVID-19. The specimen sequenced was peripheral blood. This chain uses TRBV27 with TRBJ2-2; 9 bases map to TRBD2. CDR3 amino acids: CASSLAGDGELFF. As DNA, the CDR3 is TGTGCCAGCAGCTTAGCGGGAGATGGGGAGCTGTTTTTT.